This T cell receptor beta chain was recovered during a study of response to subunit inactivated influenza vaccine. Study observations and caveats: New T cells are recruited in small numbers by each seasonal influenza vaccination, according to the authors' suggestion.

CDR1 is LGHNA, CDR2 YNFKEQ, per germline. V was cut by 1 base and J by 6 bases, with 7 bases left in between. CDR3 length: 13 amino acids. One entry per CDR3 protein results from TCRdb running MiXCR on the RT-PCR reads. The repertoire holds a few hundred thousand distinct CDR3 sequences, roughly 12% seen once, with approximately 9.9% in the top ten. This clonotype was counted only a few times. Its antigen remains unknown. These data were likewise used in another study, on T cells expressing NK-cell markers. That publication notes: Template switching by 5'RACE with UMIs generated the TCR beta cDNA. Several experiments confined sorting to alpha-beta TCR T cells with an anti-gamma-delta TCR antibody.

This receptor was obtained from a man over 45 who received an inactivated influenza vaccine. The chain combines TRBV4-2 with TRBJ2-4; tentatively, D is TRBD2 (5 bases). The sample in question was PBMCs from blood, obtained on the day of vaccination. CDR3 amino acids: CASSQGAGNIQYF. Written as DNA, the CDR3 is TGTGCCAGCAGCCAAGGGGCGGGAAACATTCAGTACTTC.